The 13 T cell receptor beta chains reported below all come from one sample, sequenced in a study of T cell responses to AZD1222 COVID-19 vaccine. Assay: immunoSEQ multiplex PCR; the TCRdb copy retains only in-frame clones and omits some. The repertoire holds 150,000 to 200,000 clones, nearly 95% seen once, with around 2.5% in the top ten. The sample was peripheral blood, taken on day 0 of AZD1222 vaccination. Source of these receptors: an adult in good health.

The V call is TRBV3-1 (or the pseudogene TRBV3-2), the J call TRBJ2-2, with D possibly TRBD2 on 5 matching bases. Trimming pared 4 bases from V and 6 bases from J, leaving 15 bases between. Looked up from germline, CDR1 is LGHDT and CDR2 is YNNKEL (reference sequence). CDR3 length equals 15 residues. DNA of the CDR3: TGTGCCAGCAGCCGAAGAGGGAACGAGGCCGGGGAGCTGTTTTTT. This encodes CASSRRGNEAGELFF.

The J gene is TRBJ2-2, the V gene TRBV19; TRBD1 might be the D (6 bases). The CDR3 runs to 15 residues. CDR1 is LNHDA and CDR2 is SQIVND in the germline V gene (reference sequence). The V end was cut by 3 bases, the J end by 7 bases, with 15 bases between. The CDR3 loop is CASSMEGGDNGELFF. The CDR3, as DNA: TGTGCCAGTAGTATGGAAGGGGGTGATAACGGGGAGCTGTTTTTT.

In its sample, this clone was seen once. The chain carries TRBV11-2 and TRBJ1-2, with D possibly matching TRBD1 (5 bases). V lost 1 base and J lost 5, with 8 bases in between. CDR1 is SGHAT, CDR2 FQNNGV, per germline. This CDR3 is 13 amino acids long. The chain's CDR3 is CASSLAGEYGYTF. CDR3 in DNA: TGTGCCAGCAGCTTAGCGGGGGAATATGGCTACACCTTC.

The J gene is TRBJ2-2, the V gene TRBV23-1; the D is unclear. TRBV23-1 is an open reading frame, and its role is uncertain. This CDR3 comprises 17 residues. Between the trimmed V and J ends, which lost 2 bases and 0 bases, there was a span of 13 bases. The CDR3 DNA sequence: TGCGCCAGCAGTCAACCCAGCTCCCTTTCGAACACCGGGGAGCTGTTTTTT. Its translation is CASSQPSSLSNTGELFF.

This chain links TRBV5-4 with TRBJ2-2, with 7 nucleotides matching TRBD1. Germline values: CDR1 SGHNT, CDR2 YYREEE (reference sequence). The junction had 7 bases not matched to a gene; V was cut back by 4 bases and J by 4 bases. The CDR3 contains 15 residues. In DNA form, the CDR3 reads TGTGCCAGCAGCATTACCGGGACAGCCACCGGGGAGCTGTTTTTT. It translates to CASSITGTATGELFF.

J is TRBJ1-2 and V is TRBV13; D perhaps matches TRBD1 (5 bases). The CDR3 is 12 residues long. In germline, CDR1 is PRHDT, CDR2 FYEKMQ (reference sequence). V was pared by 3 bases and J by 8 bases, with 10 bases between. CDR3 sequence: CASSFRGDGYTF. The CDR3 nucleotides read TGTGCCAGCAGCTTCCGAGGGGACGGCTACACCTTC.

The rearrangement uses TRBV6-5 and TRBJ2-3, with D perhaps TRBD2 (6 bases). The CDR3 has 15 residues. The V end was cut by 0 bases, the J end by 1 base, with 8 bases between. Germline CDR1 and CDR2: MNHEY and SVGAGI. CDR3 nucleotide sequence: TGTGCCAGCAGTTACTCGGAGGGGCGCACAGATACGCAGTATTTT. Protein product: CASSYSEGRTDTQYF.

The chain recombines TRBV10-3 with TRBJ1-2, with D unresolved. V was cut by 0 bases and J by 3 bases, with 8 bases left in between. Germline loops: CDR1 ENHRY, CDR2 SYGVKD. The CDR3 is 14 amino acids. CDR3 DNA sequence: TGTGCCATCAGTGAGTCACTGGAGGACTATGGCTACACCTTC. As protein: CAISESLEDYGYTF.

This chain links TRBV4-3 with TRBJ1-2; a possible D gene is TRBD1 (6 bases). Germline values: CDR1 LGHNA, CDR2 YSLEER. This CDR3 has 12 amino acids. Trimming took off 4 bases at V and 9 bases at J, with 12 bases between the two ends. For the CDR3, the DNA is TGCGCCAGCAGCCGAGGGGGACCCAGCTACACCTTC. This encodes CASSRGGPSYTF.

The chain is built from TRBV6-2 or TRBV6-3 and TRBJ1-2; D is unresolved. The CDR3 contains 12 residues. The germline CDR1 and CDR2 sequences are MNHEY and SVGEGT. The V end lost 5 bases, the J end lost 7 bases, and 11 bases lay between the germline ends. This CDR3 reads CASSRGHRGYTF. The CDR3 nucleotides read TGTGCCAGCAGTCGTGGGCATCGTGGCTACACCTTC.

V gene TRBV19 combines with J gene TRBJ1-6; 8 bases match TRBD1. V dropped 7 bases and J dropped 10; count of bases not matched to a gene: 9. Germline CDR1 reads LNHDA; CDR2 reads SQIVND (reference sequence). CDR3 size: 14 residues. CDR3 bases: TGTGCCAGTATGCCAGGGGGCCTGAGGTCACCCCTCCACTTT. The encoded protein is CASMPGGLRSPLHF. The variable domain in full, with the rest retrieved from reference TRBV19 and TRBJ1-6, is DGGITQSPKYLFRKEGQNVTLSCEQNLNHDAMYWYRQDPGQGLRLIYYSQIVNDFQKGDIAEGYSVSREKKESFPLTVTSAQKNPTAFYLCASMPGGLRSPLHFGNGTRLTVT.

The gene calls are TRBV9 and TRBJ2-7; 8 bases are shared with TRBD2. Germline CDR1 and CDR2: SGDLS and YYNGEE. This CDR3 has 14 amino acids. The ends lost 0 bases at V and 2 bases at J; junction bases unmatched: 1. The CDR3 region is CASSVGAGAYEQYF. CDR3 nucleotides: TGTGCCAGCAGCGTAGGAGCGGGAGCCTACGAGCAGTACTTC.

The chain has TRBV6-6 and TRBJ1-1; possibly TRBD1 for D (5 bases). Germline CDR1 is MNHNY and CDR2 is SVGAGI (reference sequence). V lost 2 bases and J 0 bases, leaving 10 bases between the germline ends. The CDR3 loop spans 15 amino acids. The CDR3 region is CASSYMGPLNTEAFF. The CDR3 DNA reads TGTGCCAGCAGTTACATGGGGCCTCTGAACACTGAAGCTTTCTTT.